This T cell receptor beta chain was found in a study of cytomegalovirus exposure and HLA in healthy donors. Notes on the study in general: The productive fraction for most TCR beta V segments was about 90% or about 30% in an earlier analysis. Fewer N-insertions than the roughly 600-donor mean were reportedly shown by an Asian-associated ancestry cluster in a later analysis. Highly shared sequence variants in one cluster were likely a sequencing artifact.

It was with 60 Vbeta and 13 Jbeta primers that the PCR ran. Clones were sequenced by immunoSEQ multiplex PCR, and TCRdb holds only the in-frame ones, with some missing. The table shows nearly 110,000 clones, with 82% occurring only once. A remark on this clone: Its target is unknown.

Germline V CDR1 and CDR2: MNHNY, SVGAGI (reference sequence). V was pared by 8 bases and J by 4 bases, with 16 bases between. This CDR3 has 14 amino acids. The specimen sequenced was PBMCs. The receptor was derived from a man younger than 40 in good health and CMV-seropositive. The chain is built from TRBV6-6 and TRBJ2-3; perhaps TRBD1 as D (6 bases). DNA of the CDR3: TGTGCCAGCCGTCCCCCTGGGGGCGCAGATACGCAGTATTTT. As protein: CASRPPGGADTQYF.